This passage covers 20 T cell receptor beta chains from one sample sequenced in a study of breast tumors, draining lymph nodes, adjacent tissues. Each CDR3 protein is one row after TCRdb ran MiXCR on the multiplex PCR reads. This sample has 150,000 to 200,000 distinct CDR3 sequences; about 32% occur once, and the top ten carry roughly 4%. The lymph nodes were axillary draining lymph nodes from breast cancer patients. The specimen sequenced was axillary lymph node tissue. The source of these receptors is a female donor with breast cancer. Some clones in this sample may be carry-over from other donors' samples.

On this clonotype itself: A read error may explain this, as a much larger clone is one base away. DNA for the CDR3: TGTGCCAGCAGCTTGTTTACGGCAGGGCCAATCGAGCAGTACTTC. Its protein product is CASSLFTAGPIEQYF. The genes are TRBV5-6 and TRBJ2-7; D might be TRBD1 (5 bases). Germline assignment: CDR1 SGHDT and CDR2 YYEEEE. This CDR3 comprises 15 residues. V was clipped by 1 base and J by 6 bases, with 17 bases between them.

This clonotype was seen repeatedly, ten times or more. The chain is built from TRBV7-9 and TRBJ2-3, with 12 bases lining up with TRBD2. The V gene's germline CDR1 is SEHNR and CDR2 FQNEAQ (reference sequence). The CDR3 length is 18 residues. The ends lost 2 bases at V and 0 bases at J; junction bases unmatched: 6. The CDR3 spells CASSLLAGGPGSTDTQYF. The CDR3 DNA reads TGTGCCAGCAGCTTACTAGCGGGAGGGCCTGGGAGCACAGATACGCAGTATTTT.

This clonotype has a count of ten or more. V usage is TRBV5-5 and J usage is TRBJ1-2; a possible D gene is TRBD1 (5 bases). Trimming stripped 0 bases from V and 4 bases from J, with 10 bases between. Per germline, CDR1 SGHKS and CDR2 YYEKEE (reference sequence). The CDR3 runs to 14 residues. The CDR3, as DNA: TGTGCCAGCAGCTTGGGGGGGATAGGCTATGGCTACACCTTC. It encodes CASSLGGIGYGYTF.

The rearrangement uses TRBV6-4 and TRBJ1-2, with D uncertain. The germline V gene has CDR1 MRHNA and CDR2 SNTAGT. Trimming left V 4 bases short and J 4 bases short, with 16 bases between. The CDR3 has 15 residues. CDR3 nucleotides: TGTGCCAGCAGTGCAAACTCGGAGGAGGGCTATGGCTACACCTTC. It specifies CASSANSEEGYGYTF.

This clonotype was found many times. This chain links TRBV20-1 with TRBJ1-2; tentatively, D is TRBD1 (5 bases). V shed 1 base and J shed 4 bases, with 13 bases lying between them. The germline V gene encodes CDR1 DFQATT and CDR2 SNEGSKA (reference sequence). This CDR3 region has 14 residues. This CDR3 is CSARVDRTIYGYTF. The CDR3 DNA is TGCAGTGCTAGAGTGGATAGGACAATCTATGGCTACACCTTC.

This clonotype was counted only a few times. The CDR3, as DNA: TGCAGCTTGGGTGCGGGGCCTACCTACGAGCAGTACTTC. Translated: CSLGAGPTYEQYF. The chain employs TRBV29-1 and TRBJ2-7; D might be TRBD2 (6 bases). Germline CDR1 and CDR2: SQVTM and ANQGSEA. V lost 8 bases, J lost 2 bases, and 16 bases lay in between. The CDR3 loop spans 13 amino acids.

The chain carries TRBV18 and TRBJ2-3, with D maybe TRBD1 (6 bases). Germline V gene lookup returns CDR1 KGHSH and CDR2 LQKENI. Between the trimmed V and J ends, which lost 6 bases and 3 bases, there was a span of 16 bases. The CDR3 has 15 residues. The CDR3 spells CASSLRGGGTDTQYF. DNA for the CDR3: TGTGCCAGCTCTCTCCGAGGGGGTGGAACAGATACGCAGTATTTT.

The chain employs TRBV18 and TRBJ1-4; D is unresolved. The CDR3 runs 13 residues. V lost 4 bases, J lost 5 bases, and 8 bases lay in between. Germline CDR1 reads KGHSH; CDR2 reads LQKENI. CDR3 nucleotides: TGTGCCAGCTCACTCCGGGAGAATGAAAAACTGTTTTTT. Residues: CASSLRENEKLFF.

For this clonotype: A much larger clone differs from this one at a single base, so this may be a read error. The rearrangement links TRBV6-1 to TRBJ1-2; D call uncertain. Per germline, CDR1 MNHNS and CDR2 SASEGT. CDR3 size: 11 residues. The DNA of the CDR3 is TGTGCCAACAGTGAAGAAGAGGGTGGCACCTTC. This codes for CANSEEEGGTF.

This clonotype has at least ten counts. The germline gene is not matched at one end of the junction; a read error may be the cause. The chain couples TRBV9 to TRBJ2-7; TRBD2 is a possible D gene (5 bases). The germline gives CDR1 SGDLS, CDR2 YYNGEE. The CDR3 is 12 residues long. The CDR3 sequence is CASSGGGGEQYF. DNA of the CDR3: TGCGCCAGCAGTGGAGGCGGAGGCGAGCAGTACTTC.

This clonotype was counted ten times or more. This chain connects TRBV4-3 to TRBJ2-7; 8 bases match TRBD1. Germline V gene data show CDR1 as LGHNA and CDR2 as YSLEER. The CDR3 is 20 residues long. V was clipped by 0 bases and J by 2 bases; unmatched bases: 18. The CDR3 spells CASSQDLPRGQVGLTYEQYF. The CDR3 DNA reads as TGCGCCAGCAGCCAAGATCTCCCCAGGGGGCAAGTTGGACTCACCTACGAGCAGTACTTC.

This sequence joins TRBV12-3 or TRBV12-4 and TRBJ2-7, with 12 bases that match TRBD1. This CDR3 region has 15 residues. V shed 3 bases, J shed 7 bases, and the junction held 7 bases outside the gene matches. The CDR3 is CASSFAGQGAGEQYF. Written as DNA, the CDR3 is TGTGCCAGCAGTTTCGCGGGACAGGGGGCAGGGGAGCAGTACTTC.

This chain joins TRBV25-1 and TRBJ2-1, with 9 bases lining up with TRBD2. This CDR3 region has 15 residues. After removal of 5 bases from V and 5 bases from J, the junction contained 7 bases not matched to a gene. Per germline, CDR1 MGHDK and CDR2 SYGVNS. Here the CDR3 DNA reads TGTGCCAGCAGTCCACGGACTAGCGAAAACAATGAGCAGTTCTTC. It specifies CASSPRTSENNEQFF.

This clonotype was seen ten or more times. The V and J genes are TRBV9 and TRBJ1-3; TRBD1 matches 7 bases. This CDR3 region has 16 residues. The V gene's germline CDR1 is SGDLS and CDR2 YYNGEE. The J segment lost 0 bases and the V segment lost 2 bases, leaving 5 bases of the junction unmatched. Here the CDR3 reads CASSVAGQPSGNTIYF. The CDR3 DNA reads TGTGCCAGCAGCGTGGCGGGACAGCCCTCTGGAAACACCATATATTTT.

This clonotype was seen many times. The genes are TRBV30 and TRBJ1-2; D not certain. Per the germline V gene, CDR1 is GTSNPN and CDR2 is SVGIG (reference sequence). V lost 3 bases and J 4 bases, leaving 12 bases between the germline ends. There are 13 residues in the CDR3. The CDR3 DNA is TGTGCCTGGAGCGATCGGGGTCTCTATGGCTACACCTTC. It encodes CAWSDRGLYGYTF.

CDR3 protein: CASSVAGDREGNEQFF. The CDR3 nucleotides are TGTGCCAGCAGCGTCGCCGGGGACAGGGAAGGGAATGAGCAGTTCTTC. The rearrangement links TRBV7-6 to TRBJ2-1; TRBD1 aligns across 9 bases. CDR1 and CDR2 (germline): SGHVS, FNYEAQ. CDR3 length: 16 amino acids. Germline trimming cut 5 bases from V and 7 bases from J; bases unmatched to any gene: 12.

This clonotype has ten or more counts. The gene calls are TRBV30 and TRBJ1-2; D is ambiguous. V was clipped by 4 bases and J by 6 bases, with 12 bases between them. The CDR3 has 12 residues. CDR1 is GTSNPN, CDR2 SVGIG, per germline (reference sequence). Here the CDR3 DNA reads TGTGCCTGGAATGTGGAGGAGGATGGCTACACCTTC. It encodes CAWNVEEDGYTF.

This clonotype was recorded at least ten times. V is TRBV19 and J is TRBJ2-6; D is ambiguous. Deletions cut 5 bases from V and 3 bases from J, with 11 bases between. Germline CDR1 reads LNHDA; CDR2 reads SQIVND (reference sequence). CDR3 length equals 15 residues. For the CDR3, the DNA is TGTGCCAGTAGTCCTACAGTCCTTGGGGCCAACGTCCTGACTTTC. Encoded protein: CASSPTVLGANVLTF.

This clonotype was detected ten times or more. V usage is TRBV19 and J usage is TRBJ2-1; D is tentatively TRBD1 or TRBD2 (6 bases each). The CDR3 extends over 16 amino acids. Trimming stripped 4 bases from V and 2 bases from J, with 15 bases between. Per the germline V gene, CDR1 is LNHDA and CDR2 is SQIVND (reference sequence). CDR3 amino acids: CASSKQRGPTYNEQFF. CDR3 coding DNA: TGTGCCAGTAGTAAGCAACGGGGGCCCACCTACAATGAGCAGTTCTTC.

This clonotype was picked up many times. The V call is TRBV4-1, the J call TRBJ2-3; the match to TRBD1 covers 11 bases. The trim removed 4 bases at V and 3 bases at J, leaving 9 bases unmatched. CDR1 MGHRA and CDR2 YSYEKL come from the germline V gene. The CDR3 extends over 17 amino acids. Here the CDR3 reads CASSPPLDRGRTDTQYF. CDR3 sequence (DNA): TGCGCCAGCAGCCCCCCACTGGACAGGGGGCGTACAGATACGCAGTATTTT.